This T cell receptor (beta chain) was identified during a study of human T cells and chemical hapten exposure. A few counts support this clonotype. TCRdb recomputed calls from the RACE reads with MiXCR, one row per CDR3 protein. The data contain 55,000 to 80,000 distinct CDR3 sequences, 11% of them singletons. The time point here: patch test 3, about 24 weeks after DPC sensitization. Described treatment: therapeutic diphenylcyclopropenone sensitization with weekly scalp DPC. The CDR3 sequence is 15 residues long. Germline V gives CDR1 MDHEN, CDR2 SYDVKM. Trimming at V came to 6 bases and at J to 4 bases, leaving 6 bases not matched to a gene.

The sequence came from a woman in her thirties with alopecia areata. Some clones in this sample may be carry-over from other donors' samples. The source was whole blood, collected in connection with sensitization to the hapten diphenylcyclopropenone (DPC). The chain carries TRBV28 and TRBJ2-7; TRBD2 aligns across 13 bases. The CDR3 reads CASSHRLAGGYEQYF. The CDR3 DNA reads TGTGCCAGCAGCCATCGACTAGCGGGGGGTTACGAGCAGTACTTC. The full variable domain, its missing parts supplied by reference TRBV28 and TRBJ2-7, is DVKVTQSSRYLVKRTGEKVFLECVQDMDHENMFWYRQDPGLGLRLIYFSYDVKMKEKGDIPEGYSVSREKKERFSLILESASTNQTSMYLCASSHRLAGGYEQYFGPGTRLTVT.